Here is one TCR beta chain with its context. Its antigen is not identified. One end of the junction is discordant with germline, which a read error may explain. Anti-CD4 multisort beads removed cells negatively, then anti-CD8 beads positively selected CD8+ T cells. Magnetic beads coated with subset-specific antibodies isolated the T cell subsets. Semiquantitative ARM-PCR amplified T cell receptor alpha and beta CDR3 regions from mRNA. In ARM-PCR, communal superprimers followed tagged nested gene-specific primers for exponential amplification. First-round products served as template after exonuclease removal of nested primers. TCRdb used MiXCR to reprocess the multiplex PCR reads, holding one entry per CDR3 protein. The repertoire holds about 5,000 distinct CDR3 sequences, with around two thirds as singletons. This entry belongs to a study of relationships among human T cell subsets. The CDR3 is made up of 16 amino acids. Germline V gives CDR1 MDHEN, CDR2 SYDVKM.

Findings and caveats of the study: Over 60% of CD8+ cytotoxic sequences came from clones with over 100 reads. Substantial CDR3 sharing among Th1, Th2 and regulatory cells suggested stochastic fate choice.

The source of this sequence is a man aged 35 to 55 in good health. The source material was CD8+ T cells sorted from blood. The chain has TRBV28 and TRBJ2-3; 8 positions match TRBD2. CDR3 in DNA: TGTGCCAGCAGTCCTGGACTAGCACAAAGCATAGATACGCAGTATTTT. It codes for CASSPGLAQSIDTQYF.